One TCR beta chain is described in this entry. No antigen is known for it. Of the isolated RNA, all was reverse transcribed, and so the sequenced material was expressed TCRB transcripts. TCRdb's copy holds only in-frame clones and misses some; the assay was immunoSEQ multiplex PCR. The data show about 250,000 clones, roughly 11% seen once. Over 95% purity was reached by all sorted populations. The data were obtained in a study of beta chain features in type 1 diabetes. Broader study findings: VDJ junctions in type 1 diabetes patients carried more deletions and fewer insertions. Shorter TCRB CDR3s, moderately but significantly so, were found in Type 1 diabetes patients in all four CD4+ subsets.

The CDR3 contains 14 residues. Between the trimmed V and J ends, which lost 6 bases and 0 bases, there was a span of 11 bases. The specimen was naive CD4+ T cells from blood. This TCR derives from a man aged 25-45 years with type 1 diabetes. The rearrangement links TRBV23-1 to TRBJ1-2; D possibly corresponds to TRBD1 (5 bases). Being an ORF, TRBV23-1 has a function that is uncertain. The CDR3 reads CASRGSTANYGYTF. The CDR3 DNA reads TGCGCCAGCAGGGGGTCGACAGCTAACTATGGCTACACCTTC.